The 18 T cell receptor beta chains reported below all come from one sample, sequenced in a study of response to subunit inactivated influenza vaccine. TCRdb used MiXCR to reprocess the RT-PCR reads, holding one entry per CDR3 protein. The sample lists 530,000 or so distinct CDR3 sequences; about 12% were seen once. The sequencing used PBMCs from blood, collected on the day of vaccination. These receptors all come from a man aged 50 or older who received an inactivated influenza vaccine.

The table lists this clonotype with a few counts. The chain recombines TRBV5-1 with TRBJ2-1; 7 bases are a match to TRBD2. V lost 3 bases, J lost 2 bases, and 8 bases stayed unmatched. In germline, CDR1 is SGHRS, CDR2 YFSETQ. This CDR3 is 16 amino acids long. CDR3 DNA sequence: TGCGCCAGCAGCTCGCTCCGGGAGGCCACCTACAATGAGCAGTTCTTC. Protein: CASSSLREATYNEQFF. Full variable domain (missing parts from reference TRBV5-1 and TRBJ2-1): KAGVTQTPRYLIKTRGQQVTLSCSPISGHRSVSWYQQTPGQGLQFLFEYFSETQRNKGNFPGRFSGRQFSNSRSEMNVSTLELGDSALYLCASSSLREATYNEQFFGPGTRLTVL.

V gene TRBV28 combines with J gene TRBJ2-7; 10 nucleotides match TRBD1. The CDR3 loop spans 15 amino acids. V gave up 6 bases and J gave up 4 bases; unmatched junction bases: 9. Germline values: CDR1 MDHEN, CDR2 SYDVKM. CDR3 sequence reads: CASRGWDRGKYEQYF. CDR3 in DNA: TGTGCCAGCAGGGGCTGGGACAGGGGTAAGTACGAGCAGTACTTC. Using reference TRBV28 and TRBJ2-7 for the parts outside the CDR3, the full variable domain is DVKVTQSSRYLVKRTGEKVFLECVQDMDHENMFWYRQDPGLGLRLIYFSYDVKMKEKGDIPEGYSVSREKKERFSLILESASTNQTSMYLCASRGWDRGKYEQYFGPGTRLTVT.

This clonotype was observed at least ten times. The chain couples TRBV7-9 to TRBJ2-7; D possibly corresponds to TRBD2 (5 bases). V dropped 1 base and J dropped 2 bases, with 12 bases sitting between them. Germline lookup yields CDR1 SEHNR and CDR2 FQNEAQ (reference sequence). The CDR3 is made up of 15 amino acids. CDR3 residues: CASSLGGRGTYEQYF. Here the CDR3 DNA reads TGTGCCAGCAGCTTAGGGGGAAGAGGGACCTACGAGCAGTACTTC.

This clonotype was picked up a small number of times. V and J are TRBV28 and TRBJ2-1; D is uncertain. Germline V CDR1 and CDR2: MDHEN, SYDVKM. The CDR3 runs 16 residues. V was trimmed by 6 bases and J by 0 bases, leaving 15 bases between them. CDR3 residues: CASRPSGGSSYNEQFF. DNA of the CDR3: TGTGCCAGCAGACCCTCTGGCGGTAGCTCCTACAATGAGCAGTTCTTC. The full variable domain, with the rest looked up from reference TRBV28 and TRBJ2-1, is DVKVTQSSRYLVKRTGEKVFLECVQDMDHENMFWYRQDPGLGLRLIYFSYDVKMKEKGDIPEGYSVSREKKERFSLILESASTNQTSMYLCASRPSGGSSYNEQFFGPGTRLTVL.

The J gene is TRBJ2-2, the V gene TRBV3-1, with a possible D match to TRBD2 (5 bases). The CDR3 contains 14 residues. Trimming took off 2 bases at V and 4 bases at J, with 8 bases between the two ends. Germline assignment: CDR1 LGHDT and CDR2 YNNKEL (reference sequence). The CDR3 spells CASSQYGGTGELFF. Here the CDR3 DNA reads TGTGCCAGCAGCCAATATGGAGGCACCGGGGAGCTGTTTTTT.

The sample holds a few counts of this clonotype. The J gene is TRBJ2-1, the V gene TRBV7-9, with D maybe TRBD2 (5 bases). Germline CDR1 SEHNR, CDR2 FQNEAQ (reference sequence). With 5 bases removed from V and 6 bases from J, the gap between germline ends came to 11 bases. The CDR3 consists of 13 residues. CDR3 residues: CASSVVRANEQFF. The CDR3 DNA reads TGTGCCAGCAGCGTCGTGAGGGCCAATGAGCAGTTCTTC.

The chain combines TRBV6-5 with TRBJ1-5; D possibly corresponds to TRBD1 (5 bases). Germline-derived CDR1 and CDR2 are MNHEY and SVGAGI. The germline V and J ends were trimmed by 2 bases and 0 bases, with 11 bases remaining between them. The CDR3 has 16 residues. CDR3 protein: CASSYLRDGSNQPQHF. The CDR3 nucleotides are TGTGCCAGCAGTTACCTGCGGGACGGTAGCAATCAGCCCCAGCATTTT.

This clonotype was counted a few times. The V call is TRBV27, the J call TRBJ1-6, with TRBD1 as a possible D gene (6 bases). The CDR3 extends over 15 amino acids. Trimming took 5 bases from V and 7 from J, leaving 15 bases between them. Germline-derived CDR1 and CDR2 are MNHEY and SMNVEV (reference sequence). The DNA of the CDR3 is TGTGCCAGCAGTCCGGACAGAGCGCCGAATTCACCCCTCCACTTT. Translation: CASSPDRAPNSPLHF.

In this sample, this clonotype turned up a few times. The rearrangement uses TRBV7-9 and TRBJ2-1; 10 nucleotides align to TRBD2. Trimming at V came to 4 bases and at J to 9 bases, leaving 9 bases not matched to a gene. Germline V gene sequence: CDR1 SEHNR, CDR2 FQNEAQ (reference sequence). The CDR3 loop spans 15 amino acids. The CDR3 DNA follows: TGTGCCAGCAGCTCCCGACTAGCGGGTTTGGCTGAGCAGTTCTTC. This encodes CASSSRLAGLAEQFF.

This clonotype was observed a few times. V usage is TRBV11-2 and J usage is TRBJ2-2, with unresolved D. V dropped 2 bases and J dropped 6 bases, with 7 bases sitting between them. The CDR3 spans 13 residues. The germline CDR1 and CDR2 sequences are SGHAT and FQNNGV. The CDR3 DNA reads as TGTGCCAGCAGCTTATGGCCCTCCGGGGAGCTGTTTTTT. Protein sequence: CASSLWPSGELFF.

This clonotype showed up just a few times. The rearrangement uses TRBV9 and TRBJ1-1; D ambiguous. Trimming took 4 bases from V and 1 from J, leaving 11 bases between them. The CDR3 consists of 14 residues. CDR1 is SGDLS and CDR2 is YYNGEE in the germline V gene. As DNA, the CDR3 is TGTGCCAGCAGCCCAACAGACGGGAACACTGAAGCTTTCTTT. This encodes CASSPTDGNTEAFF.

V and J are TRBV6-2 or TRBV6-3 and TRBJ1-2; TRBD1 might be the D (5 bases). In germline, CDR1 is MNHEY, CDR2 SVGEGT. The CDR3 sequence is 15 residues long. Trimming took 6 bases from V and 0 from J, leaving 14 bases between them. The CDR3 sequence: CASRHPTVTNYGYTF. The CDR3 DNA sequence: TGTGCCAGCAGGCATCCGACAGTTACTAACTATGGCTACACCTTC.

This clonotype showed up many times. The V and J genes are TRBV12-3 or TRBV12-4 and TRBJ2-7; TRBD2 matches at 15 bases. The CDR3 runs 15 residues. Germline trimming cut 6 bases from V and 4 bases from J; bases unmatched to any gene: 4. The DNA for the CDR3 is TGTGCCAGCAGCTGGGGGACTAGCGGGGGGTACGAGCAGTACTTC. Translated, it gives CASSWGTSGGYEQYF.

The table lists this clonotype with many counts. This sequence joins TRBV29-1 and TRBJ2-5, with TRBD1 matching 8 bases. V shed 7 bases and J 4 bases; nucleotides not matched to a gene: 23. The CDR3 is 18 residues long. Germline V lookup: CDR1 SQVTM, CDR2 ANQGSEA. DNA for the CDR3: TGCAGCGCCCACCCCAGGGGGCGTGCGGAGTCGGAAACAGAGACCCAGTACTTC. Encoded protein: CSAHPRGRAESETETQYF.

This clonotype has only a few counts. The chain recombines TRBV27 with TRBJ1-6, with D possibly TRBD1 on 6 matching bases. V was shortened by 2 bases and J by 10 bases, with 9 bases between the two germline ends. CDR3 length: 13 residues. Germline V lookup: CDR1 MNHEY, CDR2 SMNVEV (reference sequence). In DNA form, the CDR3 reads TGTGCCAGCAGTTTAAACAGGGCCTCACCCCTCCACTTT. Protein product: CASSLNRASPLHF.

This clonotype was observed at least ten times. The chain links TRBV5-1 to TRBJ2-2; D is undetermined. The CDR3 is 17 amino acids. Germline CDR1 SGHRS, CDR2 YFSETQ. V was shortened by 1 base and J by 0 bases, with 13 bases between the two germline ends. The CDR3 DNA reads TGCGCCAGCAGCTTGTCCTTTGGTTCGGCGAACACCGGGGAGCTGTTTTTT. Translation gives CASSLSFGSANTGELFF.

The chain is built from TRBV6-1 and TRBJ2-1, with D hard to call. Trimming took 3 bases from V and 4 from J, leaving 7 bases between them. The CDR3 has 13 amino acids. Per the germline V gene, CDR1 is MNHNS and CDR2 is SASEGT. In DNA, the CDR3 is TGTGCCAGCAGTGACCCCAGGTACAATGAGCAGTTCTTC. Protein product: CASSDPRYNEQFF.

In this sample, this clonotype turned up many times. V usage is TRBV10-3 and J usage is TRBJ1-3; possibly TRBD1 for D (6 bases). The V gene lost 6 bases and the J gene lost 2 bases, with 14 bases spanning the gap. The CDR3 spans 15 residues. Germline CDR1 ENHRY, CDR2 SYGVKD. The CDR3 nucleotides are TGTGCCATCAGGATCCCCGGGACAACTGGAAACACCATATATTTT. Protein: CAIRIPGTTGNTIYF.